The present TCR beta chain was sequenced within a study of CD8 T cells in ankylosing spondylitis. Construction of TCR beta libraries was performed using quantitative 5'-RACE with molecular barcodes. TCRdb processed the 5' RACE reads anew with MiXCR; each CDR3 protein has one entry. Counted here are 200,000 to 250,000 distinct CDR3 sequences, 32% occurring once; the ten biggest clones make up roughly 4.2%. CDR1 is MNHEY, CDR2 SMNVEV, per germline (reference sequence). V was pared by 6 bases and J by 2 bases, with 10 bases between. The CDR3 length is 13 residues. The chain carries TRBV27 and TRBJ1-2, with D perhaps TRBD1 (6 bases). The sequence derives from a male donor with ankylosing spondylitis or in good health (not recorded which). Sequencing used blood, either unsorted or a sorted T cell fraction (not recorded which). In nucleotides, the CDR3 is TGTGCCAGCAGGGTGGACAGCAACTATGGCTACACCTTC. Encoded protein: CASRVDSNYGYTF.